The next 8 T cell receptor beta chains were all read from a single sample in a study of T-cell memory formation after mild COVID-19 (dated by TCRdb to the early 2020s). Library preparation employed 5' RACE. The sequencer listed for this sample is Illumina NovaSeq 6000. The raw public data were reprocessed by TCRdb itself: fastp quality trimming at Q25, MiXCR clonotype calling, in-frame beta chains only. Entries that share a CDR3 protein sequence are merged under the most common genes and DNA. This sample has more than 300,000 distinct CDR3 sequences in its table, and approximately 15% of those were observed once. Clones ranked in the top ten supply 20% to 25% of the sample. Sample: PBMCs or a T cell subset sorted from them (not recorded which). The source of these receptors is a man aged 18 to 30 who had mild COVID-19 (a few samples of this study predate the infection). The sample titles of this study are shuffled in the database, so cell type and time point are left out; the donor was told from shared clones.

This clonotype was detected ten times or more. The chain links TRBV4-2 to TRBJ1-5; D gene unclear. V lost 1 base, J lost 2 bases, and 3 bases lay in between. This CDR3 has 13 residues. The germline V gene encodes CDR1 LGHNA and CDR2 YNFKEQ. The CDR3 protein is CASSQAGNQPQHF. CDR3 coding DNA: TGTGCCAGCAGCCAAGCCGGCAATCAGCCCCAGCATTTT.

This clonotype has more than one count but fewer than ten. V is TRBV9 and J is TRBJ2-2; no clear D. CDR3 length: 18 residues. Germline assignment: CDR1 SGDLS and CDR2 YYNGEE. The V end was cut by 7 bases, the J end by 5 bases, with 27 bases between. DNA for the CDR3: TGTGCCAGCTTACGCCCACGTAGAATGACAATCGGGACCGGGGAGCTGTTTTTT. It is translated as CASLRPRRMTIGTGELFF.

V usage is TRBV6-5 and J usage is TRBJ1-6, with 12 bases aligning to TRBD1. Germline assignment: CDR1 MNHEY and CDR2 SVGAGI. The CDR3 covers 14 residues. Trimming cost V 6 bases and J 10 bases; bases outside gene matches: 4. CDR3: CASRRDRGPSPLHF. The CDR3 DNA reads as TGTGCCAGCAGGCGGGACAGGGGGCCCTCACCCCTCCACTTT.

The chain couples TRBV18 to TRBJ2-3; 7 positions match TRBD1. V lost 6 bases, J lost 11 bases, and 17 bases stayed unmatched. Germline CDR1 reads KGHSH; CDR2 reads LQKENI. The CDR3 loop spans 15 amino acids. The CDR3 loop is CASSNLGQPYDEQYF. For the CDR3, the DNA is TGTGCCAGCTCCAATCTGGGACAGCCATACGATGAGCAGTATTTT.

V usage is TRBV5-1 and J usage is TRBJ1-2; 8 nucleotides match TRBD1. The CDR3 sequence is 15 residues long. The trim removed 0 bases at V and 4 bases at J, leaving 5 bases unmatched. Germline V gene data show CDR1 as SGHRS and CDR2 as YFSETQ. DNA of the CDR3: TGCGCCAGCAGCTTGGGGTCAGGGGGCACCTATGGCTACACCTTC. This sequence encodes CASSLGSGGTYGYTF.

The chain recombines TRBV2 with TRBJ1-1; D not resolved. Looked up from germline, CDR1 is SNHLY and CDR2 is FYNNEI. With 2 bases removed from V and 2 bases from J, the gap between germline ends came to 3 bases. This CDR3 has 12 amino acids. CDR3 protein: CASSEFNTEAFF. CDR3 DNA sequence: TGTGCCAGCAGTGAATTTAACACTGAAGCTTTCTTT. The whole variable domain, filled in from reference TRBV2 and TRBJ1-1, reads EPEVTQTPSHQVTQMGQEVILRCVPISNHLYFYWYRQILGQKVEFLVSFYNNEISEKSEIFDDQFSVERPDGSNFTLKIRSTKLEDSAMYFCASSEFNTEAFFGQGTRLTVV.

This chain connects TRBV4-2 to TRBJ2-5; 15 positions match TRBD2. CDR1 and CDR2 from the germline V gene are LGHNA and YNFKEQ. V trimming: 1 base; J trimming: 2 bases; junction bases outside the gene matches: 5. The CDR3 spans 18 residues. The CDR3 spells CASSQGWGTSGGQETQYF. The CDR3 DNA is TGTGCCAGCAGCCAAGGCTGGGGGACTAGCGGGGGGCAAGAGACCCAGTACTTC.

The chain is built from TRBV2 and TRBJ2-1; D possibly corresponds to TRBD2 (6 bases). Looked up from germline, CDR1 is SNHLY and CDR2 is FYNNEI. V was clipped by 8 bases and J by 3 bases, with 11 bases between them. The CDR3 is 13 residues long. The DNA of the CDR3 is TGTGCCAGCCCTGGGCGGGGCTACAATGAGCAGTTCTTC. As protein: CASPGRGYNEQFF.